Here is one T cell receptor (beta chain) with its context. The target antigen is unknown. This sample is drawn from a study of response to subunit inactivated influenza vaccine. Study-wide points: Each seasonal influenza vaccination recruits few new T cells, the authors suggested.

This CDR3 contains 19 residues. Trimming removed 5 bases from V and 8 bases from J; junction bases left unmatched: 20. Looked up from germline, CDR1 is MNHEY and CDR2 is SMNVEV (reference sequence). MiXCR was run by TCRdb on the RT-PCR reads, yielding one entry per CDR3 protein. The table has 300,000 to 350,000 distinct CDR3 sequences, 20% to 25% seen once. Here the sequenced sample was PBMCs from blood, taken 21 months after vaccination. V and J are TRBV27 and TRBJ2-1; 11 nucleotides line up with TRBD1. The source is a man aged 50-75 years who received an inactivated influenza vaccine. CDR3 coding DNA: TGTGCCAGCAGTAAACTGGACAGGGGGCGCAGTTCGGCGGGCTATGAGCAGTTCTTC. Amino acids: CASSKLDRGRSSAGYEQFF.